These 12 T cell receptor beta chains were all obtained from the same sample, sequenced in a study of control samples from healthy donors and cancer patients. Sequenced by immunoSEQ multiplex PCR; TCRdb stores in-frame clones only, minus some. The sample has about 170,000 clones; 93% are singletons. The sample was blood. All receptors derive from a woman in her sixties or seventies in good health.

The V and J genes are TRBV7-9 and TRBJ1-1; the D is unclear. CDR1 and CDR2 from the germline V gene are SEHNR and FQNEAQ (reference sequence). The germline V and J ends were trimmed by 6 bases and 1 base, with 21 bases remaining between them. This CDR3 has 17 amino acids. The CDR3 DNA follows: TGTGCCAGCAGGACGGGCGGCGCGGCGGGTAAGAACACTGAAGCTTTCTTT. This encodes CASRTGGAAGKNTEAFF.

Here the CDR3 DNA reads TGCGCCAGCAGTGCAGGGAGCTCCTACGAGCAGTACTTC. Translated, it gives CASSAGSSYEQYF. The V gene is TRBV10-1, the J gene TRBJ2-7, with D perhaps matching TRBD1 or TRBD2 (5 bases each). Per germline, CDR1 WNHNN and CDR2 SYGVQD (reference sequence). V lost 4 bases and J 0 bases, leaving 7 bases between the germline ends. The CDR3 is 13 residues long.

The genes are TRBV18 and TRBJ1-2; D remains ambiguous. V dropped 2 bases and J dropped 8 bases, with 6 bases sitting between them. The CDR3 runs to 11 residues. CDR1 and CDR2 (germline): KGHSH, LQKENI. This chain's CDR3 is CASSPGEGYTF. The CDR3 nucleotides read TGTGCCAGCTCACCAGGGGAAGGCTACACCTTC.

V gene TRBV30 combines with J gene TRBJ1-1; D is ambiguous. Between the trimmed V and J ends, which lost 3 bases and 5 bases, there was a span of 16 bases. CDR1 is GTSNPN and CDR2 is SVGIG in the germline V gene (reference sequence). This CDR3 region has 14 residues. CDR3 sequence (DNA): TGTGCCTGGAGCCACTTGGACGGGGATACTGAAGCTTTCTTT. It specifies CAWSHLDGDTEAFF.

V and J are TRBV11-1 and TRBJ1-1, with 11 positions matching TRBD1. The length of the CDR3 is 16 residues. Trimming took 3 bases from V and 0 from J; bases not matched to a gene: 3. CDR1 and CDR2 (germline): SGHAT, FQDESV (reference sequence). The CDR3 protein is CASSLGDRGMNTEAFF. As DNA, the CDR3 is TGTGCCAGCAGCTTGGGGGACAGGGGGATGAACACTGAAGCTTTCTTT.

The chain is built from TRBV24-1 and TRBJ2-1; no clear D. The V and J ends lost 3 bases and 15 bases respectively, with 11 bases between them. The CDR3 is made up of 11 amino acids. Per the germline V gene, CDR1 is KGHDR and CDR2 is SFDVKD. DNA for the CDR3: TGTGCCACCAGTGATGCCGCGAGAAGGTTCTTC. Translating gives CATSDAARRFF.

This chain connects TRBV30 to TRBJ2-2; 7 bases agree with TRBD1. V lost 4 bases, J lost 3 bases, and 5 bases stayed unmatched. The CDR3 has 14 residues. CDR1 GTSNPN and CDR2 SVGIG come from the germline V gene (reference sequence). The CDR3 nucleotides are TGTGCCTGGATGAGACAGGGATACACCGGGGAGCTGTTTTTT. This gives the protein CAWMRQGYTGELFF.

This chain connects TRBV6-8 to TRBJ1-2, with D uncertain. Germline V lookup: CDR1 MNHGY, CDR2 SAAAGT. The V and J ends lost 8 bases and 1 base respectively, with 29 bases between them. The CDR3 has 19 residues. CDR3 coding DNA: TGTGCCAGCGCCCTAAAGATGTACGTCAGTCGGGGATTTAACTATGGCTACACCTTC. This gives the protein CASALKMYVSRGFNYGYTF.

V usage is TRBV5-6 and J usage is TRBJ2-3; 7 bases match TRBD1. The CDR3 sequence is 16 residues long. V was pared by 1 base and J by 6 bases, with 11 bases of the junction left unmatched. Germline V gene lookup returns CDR1 SGHDT and CDR2 YYEEEE. CDR3 sequence: CASSLRQGVGTDTQYF. The CDR3 DNA is TGTGCCAGCAGCTTGCGCCAGGGGGTCGGAACGGATACGCAGTATTTT.

The V and J genes are TRBV9 and TRBJ1-2; a possible D gene is TRBD1 (5 bases). CDR1 and CDR2 from the germline V gene are SGDLS and YYNGEE. There are 18 residues in the CDR3. Trimming removed 5 bases from V and 1 base from J, with 24 bases in between. CDR3 DNA: TGTGCCAGCAGGCCTTCCCGGGACCTGGGTGGGTTTAACTATGGCTACACCTTC. It specifies CASRPSRDLGGFNYGYTF.

The gene calls are TRBV11-2 and TRBJ1-3; D is ambiguous. This CDR3 is built from 19 residues. The germline gives CDR1 SGHAT, CDR2 FQNNGV. Trimming took off 0 bases at V and 4 bases at J, with 22 bases between the two ends. The CDR3 DNA is TGTGCCAGCAGCTTAGATTGGGGAGGAACCTCGAGCCCGGGAAACACCATATATTTT. Protein sequence: CASSLDWGGTSSPGNTIYF.

This clone was seen a single time. The CDR3 sequence is CSVEDWAGNTEAFF. The DNA for the CDR3 is TGCAGCGTTGAAGATTGGGCGGGTAACACTGAAGCTTTCTTT. The chain combines TRBV29-1 with TRBJ1-1; the D is unclear. CDR3 length: 14 amino acids. The V and J ends lost 0 bases and 2 bases respectively, with 10 bases between them. CDR1 is SQVTM, CDR2 ANQGSEA, per germline.